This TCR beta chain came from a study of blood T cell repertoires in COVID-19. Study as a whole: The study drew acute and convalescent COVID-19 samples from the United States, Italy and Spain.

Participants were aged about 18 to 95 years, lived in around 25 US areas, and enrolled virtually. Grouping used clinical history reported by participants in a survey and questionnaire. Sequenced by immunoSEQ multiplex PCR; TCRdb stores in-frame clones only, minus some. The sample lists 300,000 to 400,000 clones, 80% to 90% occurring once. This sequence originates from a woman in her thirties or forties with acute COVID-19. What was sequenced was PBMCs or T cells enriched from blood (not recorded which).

CDR3 loop: CASTGTSNEQFF. Written as DNA, the CDR3 is TGTGCCAGCACCGGGACTAGCAATGAGCAGTTCTTC. The chain is built from TRBV2 and TRBJ2-1, with 8 bases matching TRBD2. V lost 7 bases, J lost 6 bases, and 2 bases stayed unmatched. The length of the CDR3 is 12 residues. Germline CDR1 and CDR2: SNHLY and FYNNEI.